The 25 T cell receptor beta chains below were found in one sample sequenced in a study of blood T cells in healthy people across ages. PCR was performed a second time for about 7 to 11 cycles using a sample-barcoded 5' primer and a J-beta primer mix. MiXCR, applied by TCRdb to the 5' RACE reads, yields one record per CDR3 protein. The sample contains hundreds of thousands of distinct CDR3 sequences, about 34% of which appear only once. The sample taken for sequencing was blood. The receptors come from an elderly woman in good health.

The chain has TRBV28 and TRBJ2-3, with TRBD2 identical over 8 bases. Germline CDR1 and CDR2: MDHEN and SYDVKM. V trimming: 2 bases; J trimming: 5 bases; junction bases outside the gene matches: 9. CDR3 size: 16 residues. CDR3 sequence reads: CASSLVGRGEVDTQYF. The CDR3 DNA reads as TGTGCCAGCAGTTTAGTAGGGCGGGGGGAGGTAGATACGCAGTATTTT.

On this clonotype: A read error may be the cause here, since a much bigger clone is one base away. The chain carries TRBV20-1 and TRBJ2-5; D ambiguous. Trimming took 6 bases from V and 11 from J, leaving 16 bases between them. CDR1 and CDR2 from the germline V gene are DFQATT and SNEGSKA (reference sequence). This CDR3 spans 11 amino acids. The CDR3 sequence: CSAASHDEQYF. The CDR3, as DNA: TGCAGTGCCGCATCCCACGATGAGCAGTACTTC.

There are many counts of this clonotype. The V and J genes are TRBV11-2 and TRBJ2-3; D is unclear. The CDR3 sequence is 16 residues long. Per germline, CDR1 SGHAT and CDR2 FQNNGV. Trimming removed 4 bases at V and 0 bases at J, with 14 bases between. CDR3 in amino acids: CASSSHGTSSTDTQYF. The CDR3, as DNA: TGTGCCAGCAGCTCACATGGCACGTCTAGCACAGATACGCAGTATTTT.

This chain connects TRBV29-1 to TRBJ2-7; a possible D gene is TRBD1 (6 bases). CDR1 and CDR2 (germline): SQVTM, ANQGSEA. V lost 7 bases to trimming and J lost 1 base, with 11 bases between them. This CDR3 spans 12 amino acids. The CDR3: CSAQTGSYEQYF. In DNA form, the CDR3 reads TGCAGCGCACAGACAGGATCCTACGAGCAGTACTTC.

For this clonotype: This may come from a read error, since a much larger clone is one base off. This rearrangement joins TRBV29-1 to TRBJ1-2; 10 nucleotides agree with TRBD1. The CDR3 sequence is 12 residues long. Germline loops: CDR1 SQVTM, CDR2 ANQGSEA. CDR3 residues: CSGGGQGNGHTF. The CDR3 DNA reads as TGCAGCGGGGGGGGACAGGGGAATGGCCACACCTTC.

This rearrangement joins TRBV29-1 to TRBJ2-5; tentatively, D is TRBD2 (6 bases). The germline V gene has CDR1 SQVTM and CDR2 ANQGSEA. The CDR3 totals 13 residues. V was shortened by 4 bases and J by 0 bases, with 9 bases between the two germline ends. DNA of the CDR3: TGCAGCGTTGTGGGGGGAAACCAAGAGACCCAGTACTTC. It specifies CSVVGGNQETQYF.

This clonotype showed up just a few times. A read error may explain this, as a much larger clone is one base away. The chain combines TRBV29-1 with TRBJ2-3; 11 nucleotides align to TRBD1. This CDR3 has 13 residues. Per the germline V gene, CDR1 is SQVTM and CDR2 is ANQGSEA. CDR3 amino acids: CCVGTGGGDTQYF. The CDR3 nucleotides read TGCTGCGTGGGGACAGGGGGGGGAGATACGCAGTATTTT.

In its sample, this clonotype was seen many times. This sequence joins TRBV5-6 and TRBJ2-3; no reliable D call. There are 14 residues in the CDR3. CDR1 SGHDT and CDR2 YYEEEE come from the germline V gene. V was trimmed by 0 bases and J by 10 bases, leaving 15 bases between them. The CDR3 spells CASSLARITSSQYF. In DNA form, the CDR3 reads TGTGCCAGCAGCTTGGCCCGGATCACTTCCTCGCAGTATTTT.

About this clonotype itself: This may be a read error: a much more frequent sequence differs by one nucleotide. The chain couples TRBV20-1 to TRBJ2-5, with D hard to call. In germline, CDR1 is DFQATT, CDR2 SNEGSKA (reference sequence). The CDR3 consists of 13 residues. Trimming took off 3 bases at V and 11 bases at J, with 19 bases between the two ends. The CDR3 bases are TGCAGTGCTAGGGGCCCGAACTTCGTTGAGCAGTACTTC. This codes for CSARGPNFVEQYF.

With respect to this clonotype: A read error is possible here, since a much larger clone lies one base away. CDR3 amino acids: CASRRDRLSSYNEQYF. Here the CDR3 DNA reads TGTGCCAGCAGGAGAGACCGATTGAGCTCCTACAATGAGCAGTACTTC. The chain has TRBV4-2 and TRBJ2-1; D gene uncertain. TRBJ2-7 explains the end of the DNA better; the J call may be wrong. This CDR3 comprises 16 residues. Per germline, CDR1 LGHNA and CDR2 YNFKEQ.

This clonotype was observed many times. The rearrangement joins TRBV20-1 to TRBJ2-7; 11 nucleotides align to TRBD2. With V trimmed by 3 bases and J by 0 bases, 7 bases remained unmatched. Germline lookup yields CDR1 DFQATT and CDR2 SNEGSKA (reference sequence). This CDR3 contains 16 residues. The CDR3 DNA reads as TGCAGTGCTAGTGCCGGGACTAGCGGCAGCTCCTACGAGCAGTACTTC. Amino acids: CSASAGTSGSSYEQYF.

The J gene is TRBJ2-6, the V gene TRBV19, with a possible D match to TRBD1 (6 bases). Per germline, CDR1 LNHDA and CDR2 SQIVND (reference sequence). This CDR3 has 18 residues. Trimming took 1 base from V and 0 from J, leaving 13 bases between them. The CDR3 DNA reads TGTGCCAGTAGTATAGGGACACAGGGTCACTCTGGGGCCAACGTCCTGACTTTC. It codes for CASSIGTQGHSGANVLTF.

The genes are TRBV6-1 and TRBJ2-2, with 7 bases aligning to TRBD1. J gave up 5 bases and V 4 bases, and 7 bases lay outside the gene matches. The CDR3 runs 15 residues. Germline V lookup: CDR1 MNHNS, CDR2 SASEGT. The CDR3 nucleotides are TGTGCCAGCAGTGCGGAAACAGGGGCGACCGGGGAGCTGTTTTTT. Translated, it gives CASSAETGATGELFF.

Many counts were recorded for this clonotype. This chain connects TRBV6-5 to TRBJ2-3; 7 bases match TRBD1. Germline V gives CDR1 MNHEY, CDR2 SVGAGI. V lost 6 bases to trimming and J lost 0 bases; unmatched junction nucleotides: 3. The CDR3 covers 14 residues. CDR3 amino acids: CASSGTASTDTQYF. DNA for the CDR3: TGTGCCAGCAGCGGGACAGCTAGCACAGATACGCAGTATTTT.

This clonotype was seen a few times. This may be a read error, as it is one base from a much larger clone. The chain has TRBV20-1 and TRBJ2-5; 10 positions match TRBD2. Germline V gene sequence: CDR1 DFQATT, CDR2 SNEGSKA (reference sequence). CDR3 length: 11 amino acids. The DNA for the CDR3 is TGCAGGGCTAGCGGGGGTGAGACCCAGTACTTC. It is translated as CRASGGETQYF.

In the case of this clonotype: Being one base from a much bigger clone, this may be a read error. The chain is built from TRBV28 and TRBJ2-4; D is perhaps TRBD1 or TRBD2 (6 bases each). Germline V gives CDR1 MDHEN, CDR2 SYDVKM. This CDR3 region has 16 residues. V lost 2 bases and J 13 bases, leaving 24 bases between the germline ends. The CDR3, as DNA: TGTGCCAGCAGTTTACACCAGGGGAGGTTCTACAATGAGCAGTACTTC. It specifies CASSLHQGRFYNEQYF. The variable domain in full, completed from reference TRBV28 and TRBJ2-4, reads DVKVTQSSRYLVKRTGEKVFLECVQDMDHENMFWYRQDPGLGLRLIYFSYDVKMKEKGDIPEGYSVSREKKERFSLILESASTNQTSMYLCASSLHQGRFYNEQYFGAGTRLSVL.

This clonotype was seen at least ten times. The gene calls are TRBV7-9 and TRBJ2-3; 7 nucleotides line up with TRBD2. The CDR3 sequence is 15 residues long. Germline V gene sequence: CDR1 SEHNR, CDR2 FQNEAQ (reference sequence). The ends lost 7 bases at V and 2 bases at J; junction bases unmatched: 9. CDR3 amino acids: CASTHGGGTTDTQYF. The CDR3 nucleotides read TGTGCCAGCACCCATGGGGGGGGAACCACAGATACGCAGTATTTT.

This clonotype was detected only once. J is TRBJ2-2 and V is TRBV7-2; D is uncertain. V was pared by 3 bases and J by 7 bases, with 15 bases between. CDR1 SGHTA and CDR2 FQGNSA come from the germline V gene. The length of the CDR3 is 15 residues. CDR3 DNA sequence: TGTGCCAGCAGCTTTGCCCCGAGGATGAACGGGGAGCTGTTTTTT. This sequence encodes CASSFAPRMNGELFF.

This clonotype has more than one count but fewer than ten. The rearrangement joins TRBV2 to TRBJ1-5; 11 nucleotides line up with TRBD1. This CDR3 is 15 amino acids long. Germline CDR1 reads SNHLY; CDR2 reads FYNNEI. Trimming took 5 bases from V and 6 from J; bases not matched to a gene: 6. The CDR3 spells CASSSDRGQGQPQHF. The DNA for the CDR3 is TGTGCCAGCAGTTCGGACAGGGGGCAAGGTCAGCCCCAGCATTTT.

This clonotype has more than one count but fewer than ten. The chain is built from TRBV4-2 and TRBJ1-4; D might be TRBD1 (5 bases). In germline, CDR1 is LGHNA, CDR2 YNFKEQ. Deletions cut 0 bases from V and 8 bases from J, with 13 bases between. The CDR3 consists of 15 residues. This CDR3 is CASSQDPTAMEKLFF. CDR3 nucleotides: TGTGCCAGCAGCCAAGATCCGACAGCCATGGAAAAACTGTTTTTT.

This chain connects TRBV20-1 to TRBJ2-1, with 8 bases aligning to TRBD1. This CDR3 spans 14 amino acids. V lost 5 bases to trimming and J lost 7 bases; unmatched junction nucleotides: 10. Germline lookup yields CDR1 DFQATT and CDR2 SNEGSKA (reference sequence). CDR3 sequence reads: CSAASGQGLNEQFF. Written as DNA, the CDR3 is TGCAGTGCTGCCTCCGGACAGGGCTTAAATGAGCAGTTCTTC.

This chain connects TRBV7-2 to TRBJ1-1; D not resolved. Germline values: CDR1 SGHTA, CDR2 FQGNSA. This CDR3 is 17 amino acids long. V gave up 5 bases and J gave up 1 base, with 20 bases separating them. This chain's CDR3 is CASSPKVWIQGNTEAFF. DNA for the CDR3: TGTGCCAGCAGCCCAAAGGTGTGGATACAAGGGAACACTGAAGCTTTCTTT.

J is TRBJ2-5 and V is TRBV7-2; D perhaps matches TRBD1 (5 bases). The V gene lost 1 base and the J gene lost 3 bases, with 12 bases spanning the gap. CDR3 size: 15 residues. Germline V gives CDR1 SGHTA, CDR2 FQGNSA. The CDR3 region is CASSLGNRQKETQYF. The CDR3 coding sequence is TGTGCCAGCAGCTTAGGCAACAGGCAAAAAGAGACCCAGTACTTC.

This clonotype has a count of ten or more. The genes are TRBV5-5 and TRBJ1-6; unclear D gene. V lost 3 bases and J 6 bases, leaving 7 bases between the germline ends. CDR1 is SGHKS, CDR2 YYEKEE, per germline (reference sequence). CDR3 length: 13 amino acids. The CDR3 sequence: CASSSELNSPLHF. The CDR3 nucleotides read TGTGCCAGCAGCTCAGAACTTAATTCACCCCTCCACTTT.

This clonotype has more than one count but fewer than ten. This clone may be a read error of a much larger clone one base away. The chain has TRBV7-2 and TRBJ2-5; the D is unclear. Germline CDR1 is SGHTA and CDR2 is FQGNSA. This CDR3 has 13 residues. CDR3 loop: CANSLNGQETQYF. The DNA for the CDR3 is TGTGCCAACAGCTTGAATGGCCAAGAGACCCAGTACTTC.